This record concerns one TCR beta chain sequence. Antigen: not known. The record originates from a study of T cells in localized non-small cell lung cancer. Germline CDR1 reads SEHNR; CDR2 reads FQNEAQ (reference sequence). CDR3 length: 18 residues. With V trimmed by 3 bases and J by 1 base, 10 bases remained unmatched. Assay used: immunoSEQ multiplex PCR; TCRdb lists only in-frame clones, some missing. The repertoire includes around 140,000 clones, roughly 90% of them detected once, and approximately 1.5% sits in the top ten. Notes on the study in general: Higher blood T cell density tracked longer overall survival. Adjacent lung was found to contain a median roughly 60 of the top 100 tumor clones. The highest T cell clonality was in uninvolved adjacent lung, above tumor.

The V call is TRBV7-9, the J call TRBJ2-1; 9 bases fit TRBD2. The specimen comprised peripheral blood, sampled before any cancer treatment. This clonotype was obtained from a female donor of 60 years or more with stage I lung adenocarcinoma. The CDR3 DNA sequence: TGTGCCAGCAGCTTGTACAAACCGCTAGCGGGATCCTACAATGAGCAGTTCTTC. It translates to CASSLYKPLAGSYNEQFF.